This TCR beta chain was sequenced in a study of graft-versus-host responses after intestinal transplantation (dated by TCRdb to the early 2020s). Notes on the research overall: The transplants that recipients got were multivisceral, liver-intestinal, or isolated intestinal. Every recipient was given anti-thymocyte globulin induction, followed by roughly 3 years of maintenance tacrolimus and steroids. Bulk TCR-beta CDR3 sequencing was used to track graft-versus-host and host-versus-graft alloreactive T cell clones in the graft, circulation and bone marrow after intestinal transplantation. Alloreactive clones were identified by sequencing pre-transplant mixed lymphocyte reaction products and comparing them with unstimulated pre-transplant donor and recipient T cells. The cohort enrolled about two dozen intestinal transplant recipients, one of whom was a retransplant, and a few patients without pretransplant specimens were excluded. A peak of at least 4% donor T cells among recipient peripheral blood mononuclear cells was the definition used for donor T cell macrochimerism. Instead of going to the commercial service, samples from a few later patients were sequenced in-house on an Illumina MiSeq and processed with MiXCR.

The CDR3 goes from the cysteine to the phenylalanine over 19 residues. Only the CDR3 DNA stays, 57 bases, in frame from base 1. Trimming removed 6 bases from V and 5 bases from J, leaving 29 bases between the germline ends. Looking up the germline V gene yields CDR1 MDHEN and CDR2 SYDVKM. Remarks on this clone: Its recognized antigen is unknown. No clone much larger than this one lies a single base away; base qualities are absent.

Blood samples were collected up to 4 times in the first month after transplant and then at least monthly when available. What the work shows at the level of the full study, not this receptor alone: In patients with donor T cell macrochimerism, the allografts had high GvH to HvG T cell clonal ratios. GvH clones were found in recipient bone marrow, and some of the GvH clones appeared earlier in ileal mucosa or blood, which is consistent with an intestinal mucosal origin. Conclusions were limited by the relatively low number and heterogeneity of intestinal transplant patients. Peak levels of circulating GvH clones were associated with declines in HvG clones early after transplant.

Library method: the immunoSEQ multiplex PCR assay. For most patients, high-throughput TCR-beta CDR3 sequencing of genomic DNA was performed by Adaptive Biotechnologies. The study's processing was this. TCR sequencing data for some 17 patients were retrieved from Adaptive's ImmunoSEQ software; three other patients were processed with MiXCR and VDJtools. CDR3 nucleotide sequences shared by donor and recipient were removed because the origin of these sequences could not be assigned. At least 2-fold expansion over unstimulated cells and a minimum CFSE-low frequency of 0.002% (template counts) or 0.001% (read counts) were required for clones to be classified as alloreactive. Clones detected in sequenced pre-transplant spleen, lymph node, or MLR CFSE-low populations of the donor or recipient were defined as mappable. The cumulative frequency of alloreactive clones was calculated as a percentage of all sequences, weighted by copy number. TCRdb re-hosts the immuneACCESS table, in-frame sequences only. Its copies lack some clones; in the studies checked, an unresolved V gene accounts for under half of them, and the cause for the rest is not known. Clonal size and the V and J genes are those of that table, whereas D and trimming came from the DNA. This sample is represented by 98,000 or so clones; about 83% of them were singletons. Under 1.5% of the sample is held by the ten biggest clonotypes.

The material sequenced was PBMCs, taken 255 days after intestinal transplant. The source is a human patient who received an intestinal transplant, so some T cells may come from the graft donor. The rearranged chain carries TRBV28 and TRBJ2-1; the D gene could be either TRBD1 or TRBD2, each agreeing at 6 bases. The DNA sequence is given as TGTGCCAGCAGCCTGAAACTGGGGGGCCGGGGACAAGACAACAATGAGCAGTTCTTC. This sequence encodes CASSLKLGGRGQDNNEQFF.